These 21 T cell receptor beta chains were all obtained from the same sample, sequenced in a study of blood T cells in healthy people across ages. Then a second PCR, running roughly 6 to 12 cycles, was carried out with a sample-barcoded 5' primer and a J-beta primer mix. TCRdb processed the 5' RACE reads anew with MiXCR; each CDR3 protein has one entry. The sample contains approximately 690,000 distinct CDR3 sequences, 58% of which appear only once. Material: blood. These receptors all stem from a man in his sixties in good health.

The chain has TRBV6-1 and TRBJ2-7, with 7 bases identical to TRBD1. Trimming took 0 bases from V and 5 from J; bases not matched to a gene: 4. This CDR3 is 14 amino acids long. Germline V CDR1 and CDR2: MNHNS, SASEGT. The CDR3 coding sequence is TGTGCCAGCAGTGAAGCGACAGGGCAAGACGAGCAGTACTTC. It yields the protein CASSEATGQDEQYF.

This clonotype has at least ten counts. The chain recombines TRBV6-1 with TRBJ2-7; D may be TRBD1 or TRBD2 (5 bases each). Germline-derived CDR1 and CDR2 are MNHNS and SASEGT. CDR3 length: 14 amino acids. Trimming took 5 bases from V and 7 from J, leaving 18 bases between them. This CDR3 reads CASSQGTVTWEQYF. In nucleotides, the CDR3 is TGTGCCAGCAGTCAAGGGACCGTAACTTGGGAGCAGTACTTC.

The chain carries TRBV9 and TRBJ2-3, with D tentatively TRBD2 (5 bases). The V and J ends lost 4 bases and 4 bases respectively, with 19 bases between them. The CDR3 runs to 16 residues. From germline, CDR1 is SGDLS and CDR2 YYNGEE. The CDR3 DNA follows: TGTGCCAGCAGCCCCCGAGGGCTTAGCGATCCAGATACGCAGTATTTT. It specifies CASSPRGLSDPDTQYF.

The chain combines TRBV4-1 with TRBJ2-2; D assignment may be TRBD1 or TRBD2 (5 bases each). The CDR3 is 16 amino acids. Between the trimmed V and J ends, which lost 1 base and 0 bases, there was a span of 9 bases. Germline V gene lookup returns CDR1 MGHRA and CDR2 YSYEKL. CDR3 in amino acids: CASSQGVGANTGELFF. The CDR3 bases are TGCGCCAGCAGCCAAGGAGTGGGGGCGAACACCGGGGAGCTGTTTTTT.

The rearrangement links TRBV24-1 to TRBJ1-4; D gene ambiguous. Per germline, CDR1 KGHDR and CDR2 SFDVKD. Trimming cost V 3 bases and J 2 bases, with 15 bases left between them. The CDR3 length is 17 residues. The CDR3 DNA reads TGTGCCACCAGTGATACGTTGGGTACCATCACTAATGAAAAACTGTTTTTT. Translating gives CATSDTLGTITNEKLFF.

The chain carries TRBV7-9 and TRBJ2-4, with TRBD2 as a possible D gene (5 bases). With the DNA end fitting TRBJ2-5 better, the J assignment may be wrong. Per the germline V gene, CDR1 is SEHNR and CDR2 is FQNEAQ (reference sequence). The CDR3 runs to 15 residues. The CDR3 region has the DNA TGTGCCAGCAGCTTACTCGGGGAGCTCCAAGAGACCCAGTACTTC. Protein product: CASSLLGELQETQYF.

This chain joins TRBV7-2 and TRBJ1-2, with D perhaps matching TRBD1 (5 bases). The CDR3 sequence is 15 residues long. Germline V gives CDR1 SGHTA, CDR2 FQGNSA. The V gene lost 5 bases and the J gene lost 2 bases, with 15 bases spanning the gap. The CDR3 here is CASSRLGPENYGYTF. The CDR3 DNA is TGTGCCAGCAGCCGATTGGGACCAGAGAACTATGGCTACACCTTC.

This clonotype was observed many times. The chain recombines TRBV6-5 with TRBJ2-5; D possibly corresponds to TRBD2 (6 bases). Germline CDR1 and CDR2: MNHEY and SVGAGI. This CDR3 has 13 amino acids. V was pared by 10 bases and J by 0 bases, with 12 bases between. CDR3 loop: CATGRGNQETQYF. The CDR3 nucleotides are TGTGCCACCGGACGGGGGAACCAAGAGACCCAGTACTTC.

Only one count was recorded for this clonotype. V is TRBV20-1 and J is TRBJ2-3, with unresolved D. Trimming shortened V by 5 bases and J by 0 bases, and 18 bases separated the two germline ends. The germline V gene encodes CDR1 DFQATT and CDR2 SNEGSKA (reference sequence). The CDR3 has 16 residues. CDR3 region: CSAAPQWGSSTDTQYF. The DNA for the CDR3 is TGCAGTGCTGCCCCCCAGTGGGGAAGTAGCACAGATACGCAGTATTTT.

The CDR3 DNA follows: TGTGCCAGCAGCGACGACAGGGTCCCAGATACGCAGTATTTT. This sequence encodes CASSDDRVPDTQYF. This chain uses TRBV9 with TRBJ2-3; 7 nucleotides match TRBD1. This CDR3 is built from 14 residues. The germline V gene encodes CDR1 SGDLS and CDR2 YYNGEE. J was trimmed by 4 bases and V by 3 bases; bases with no gene match: 5. The full variable domain, rest sourced from reference TRBV9 and TRBJ2-3, is DSGVTQTPKHLITATGQRVTLRCSPRSGDLSVYWYQQSLDQGLQFLIQYYNGEERAKGNILERFSAQQFPDLHSELNLSSLELGDSALYFCASSDDRVPDTQYFGPGTRLTVL.

This clonotype has a single count. V is TRBV6-1 and J is TRBJ2-7; D not certain. This CDR3 contains 15 residues. V was clipped by 0 bases and J by 1 base, with 10 bases between them. Germline V lookup: CDR1 MNHNS, CDR2 SASEGT. CDR3 amino acids: CASSEAHGRSYEQYF. CDR3 in DNA: TGTGCCAGCAGTGAAGCGCATGGAAGATCCTACGAGCAGTACTTC.

This clonotype has ten or more counts. The chain has TRBV4-1 and TRBJ1-1; D call uncertain. The length of the CDR3 is 15 residues. Germline V gene data show CDR1 as MGHRA and CDR2 as YSYEKL. V lost 0 bases to trimming and J lost 3 bases, with 11 bases between them. The CDR3 here is CASSQDRGIYTEAFF. The CDR3, as DNA: TGCGCCAGCAGCCAAGATCGGGGAATATACACTGAAGCTTTCTTT.

V gene TRBV5-1 combines with J gene TRBJ1-6, with TRBD1 as a possible D gene (5 bases). CDR3 length equals 17 residues. Trimming removed 2 bases from V and 2 bases from J, with 14 bases in between. Per germline, CDR1 SGHRS and CDR2 YFSETQ. The CDR3 nucleotides read TGCGCCAGCAGCTTTTACAGTTCGGGGGCCTATAATTCACCCCTCCACTTT. The encoded protein is CASSFYSSGAYNSPLHF.

The chain is built from TRBV20-1 and TRBJ2-7; D call uncertain. Looked up from germline, CDR1 is DFQATT and CDR2 is SNEGSKA (reference sequence). The CDR3 loop spans 14 amino acids. V lost 6 bases to trimming and J lost 0 bases, with 15 bases between them. CDR3 sequence (DNA): TGCAGTGCCGAAGACGGAAGAAGCTCCTACGAGCAGTACTTC. Its protein product is CSAEDGRSSYEQYF.

This sequence joins TRBV13 and TRBJ1-2, with D perhaps matching TRBD1 (5 bases). Germline CDR1 is PRHDT and CDR2 is FYEKMQ (reference sequence). V was clipped by 0 bases and J by 5 bases, with 10 bases between them. The CDR3 totals 14 residues. CDR3 sequence reads: CASSLGGVTYGYTF. CDR3 DNA sequence: TGTGCCAGCAGCTTAGGGGGGGTAACGTATGGCTACACCTTC.

The chain links TRBV4-2 to TRBJ2-2; 7 bases line up with TRBD2. CDR1 and CDR2 from the germline V gene are LGHNA and YNFKEQ. V dropped 5 bases and J dropped 9; count of bases not matched to a gene: 12. This CDR3 region has 15 residues. DNA of the CDR3: TGTGCCAGCAGCTCCGGGACTACTCCTCCGCGGGAGCTGTTTTTT. The encoded protein is CASSSGTTPPRELFF.

This clonotype has a handful of counts. The chain couples TRBV7-2 to TRBJ2-1; 16 positions agree with TRBD2. The length of the CDR3 is 17 residues. With 1 base clipped from V and 10 bases from J, the junction kept 7 bases outside the gene matches. CDR1 and CDR2 (germline): SGHTA, FQGNSA. The CDR3 loop is CASSLGGLAGGQGEQFF. The CDR3 DNA reads as TGTGCCAGCAGCTTAGGGGGACTAGCGGGGGGGCAGGGGGAGCAGTTCTTC.

V and J are TRBV29-1 and TRBJ1-1, with a tentative D call TRBD1 (5 bases). The germline gives CDR1 SQVTM, CDR2 ANQGSEA. This CDR3 region has 12 residues. Trimming took off 7 bases at V and 7 bases at J, with 16 bases between the two ends. CDR3 loop: CSGKGEGVEAFF. CDR3 bases: TGCAGCGGAAAAGGGGAAGGGGTTGAAGCTTTCTTT.

This chain connects TRBV3-1 to TRBJ2-1, with 8 bases that match TRBD2. V lost 1 base and J lost 9; bases outside the gene matches: 8. From germline, CDR1 is LGHDT and CDR2 YNNKEL (reference sequence). This CDR3 has 15 amino acids. The CDR3 region is CASSQGAGDFAEQFF. The CDR3 DNA sequence: TGTGCCAGCAGCCAAGGAGCGGGGGACTTCGCTGAGCAGTTCTTC.

The rearrangement uses TRBV7-2 and TRBJ2-7; 9 nucleotides line up with TRBD2. The end of the DNA aligns better with TRBJ2-5, so the J call may be wrong. This CDR3 contains 16 residues. The germline gives CDR1 SGHTA, CDR2 FQGNSA. This chain's CDR3 is CASSSKGGGAKETQYF. The CDR3 DNA reads as TGTGCCAGCAGCTCAAAAGGCGGGGGGGCCAAAGAGACCCAGTACTTC.

Notes on this clonotype: One junction end does not reproduce the germline sequence, and a read error may be involved. CDR3 in DNA: TGTGTCAGCAGCCCCGGGACAACGATCTACGAGCAGTACTTC. Translated: CVSSPGTTIYEQYF. This sequence joins TRBV9 and TRBJ2-7; D perhaps matches TRBD1 (6 bases). This CDR3 comprises 14 residues. Germline CDR1 reads SGDLS; CDR2 reads YYNGEE.